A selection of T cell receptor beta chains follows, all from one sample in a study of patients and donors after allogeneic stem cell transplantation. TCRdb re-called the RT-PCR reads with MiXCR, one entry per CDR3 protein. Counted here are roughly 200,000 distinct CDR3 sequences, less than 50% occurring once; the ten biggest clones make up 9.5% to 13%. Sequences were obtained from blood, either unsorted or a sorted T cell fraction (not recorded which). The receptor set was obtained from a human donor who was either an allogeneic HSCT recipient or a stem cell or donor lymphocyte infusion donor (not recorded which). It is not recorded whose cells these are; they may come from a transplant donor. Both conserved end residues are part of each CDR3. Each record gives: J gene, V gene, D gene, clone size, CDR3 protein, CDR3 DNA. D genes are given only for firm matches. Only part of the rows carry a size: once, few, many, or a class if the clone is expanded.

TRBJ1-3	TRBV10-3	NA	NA	CAIRRSATGISSSGNTIYF	TGTGCCATCCGAAGATCGGCCACGGGTATCTCGAGCTCTGGAAACACCATATATTTT
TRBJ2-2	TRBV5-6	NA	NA	CASSVGWTGNTGELFF	TGTGCCAGCAGCGTCGGATGGACGGGGAACACCGGGGAGCTGTTTTTT
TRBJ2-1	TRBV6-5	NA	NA	CASGPLKGSNEQFF	TGTGCCAGCGGCCCTTTGAAAGGCAGCAATGAGCAGTTCTTC
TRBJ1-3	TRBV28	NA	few	CASSRNRVSGNTIYF	TGTGCCAGCAGCCGAAACAGGGTCTCTGGAAACACCATATATTTT
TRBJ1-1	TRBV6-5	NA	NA	CASSYSTRTYTEAFF	TGTGCCAGCAGTTACAGTACACGGACTTACACTGAAGCTTTCTTT
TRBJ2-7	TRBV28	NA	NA	CASSGYYEQYF	TGTGCCAGCTCAGGGTACTACGAGCAGTACTTC
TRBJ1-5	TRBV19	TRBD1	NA	CASSRDRGNHQPQHF	TGTGCCAGTAGTCGCGACAGGGGGAATCATCAGCCCCAGCATTTT
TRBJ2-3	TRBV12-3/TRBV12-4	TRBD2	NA	CASSPRLAGDTQYF	TGTGCCAGCAGCCCAAGGCTAGCGGGGGATACGCAGTATTTT
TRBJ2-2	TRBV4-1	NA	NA	CASSQEGLEGPNTGELFF	TGCGCCAGCAGCCAAGAGGGACTGGAGGGACCGAACACCGGGGAGCTGTTTTTT
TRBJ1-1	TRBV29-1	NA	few	CSVRMNTEAFF	TGCAGCGTTCGGATGAACACTGAAGCTTTCTTT
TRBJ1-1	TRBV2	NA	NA	CASSPKNLREDTEAFF	TGTGCCAGCAGCCCCAAAAACTTGAGGGAGGACACTGAAGCTTTCTTT
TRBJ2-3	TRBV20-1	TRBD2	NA	CSAHNPRAGDTDTQYF	TGCAGTGCTCACAACCCCAGGGCGGGGGACACAGATACGCAGTATTTT
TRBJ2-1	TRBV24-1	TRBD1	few	CATSDVGRAGGLDEQFF	TGTGCCACCAGTGATGTTGGGCGGGCAGGGGGCTTGGATGAGCAGTTCTTC
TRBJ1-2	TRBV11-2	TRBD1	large	CASSLDTAGQYYGYTF	TGTGCCAGCAGCTTAGATACGGCGGGACAGTACTATGGCTACACCTTC
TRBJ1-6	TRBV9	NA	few	CASSVYRVNSPLHF	TGTGCCAGCAGCGTATACAGGGTAAATTCACCCCTCCACTTT
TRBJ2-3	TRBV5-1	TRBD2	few	CASSVLAGGWDTQYF	TGCGCCAGCAGCGTACTAGCGGGGGGCTGGGATACGCAGTATTTT
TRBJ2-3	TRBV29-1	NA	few	CSVDRRTDTQYF	TGCAGCGTTGACAGACGCACAGATACGCAGTATTTT
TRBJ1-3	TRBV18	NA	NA	CASSPALSGNTIYF	TGTGCCAGCTCACCAGCCCTCTCTGGAAACACCATATATTTT
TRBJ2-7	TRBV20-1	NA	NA	CSAREIATRSYEQYF	TGCAGTGCACGGGAGATAGCGACCCGCTCCTACGAGCAGTACTTC
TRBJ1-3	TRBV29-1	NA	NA	CSVEEGLSGNTIYF	TGCAGCGTCGAAGAGGGCCTCTCTGGAAACACCATATATTTT
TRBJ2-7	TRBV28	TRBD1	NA	CASSVRSRGEQYF	TGTGCCAGCAGTGTCCGATCCAGGGGGGAGCAGTACTTC
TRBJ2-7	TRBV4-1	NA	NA	CASSVRSPPGFYEQYF	TGCGCCAGCAGCGTAAGGAGCCCGCCTGGGTTCTACGAGCAGTACTTC
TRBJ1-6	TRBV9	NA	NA	CASSVDSGARGSPLHF	TGTGCCAGCAGCGTAGATTCGGGGGCGCGAGGTTCACCCCTCCACTTT
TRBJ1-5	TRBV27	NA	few	CASSPHVDQPQHF	TGTGCCAGCAGCCCTCACGTCGATCAGCCCCAGCATTTT
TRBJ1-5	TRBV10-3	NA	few	CAIREERGNQPQHF	TGTGCCATCAGGGAGGAACGGGGCAATCAGCCCCAGCATTTT
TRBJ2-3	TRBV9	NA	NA	CASSYSPSRDTTSTDTQYF	TGTGCCAGCAGCTATTCCCCTTCGCGGGACACCACTAGCACAGATACGCAGTATTTT
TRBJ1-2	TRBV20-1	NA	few	CTTGGSTNYGYTF	TGCACCACAGGAGGGAGTACTAACTATGGCTACACCTTC
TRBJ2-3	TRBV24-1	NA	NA	CATSDLGSGSTDTQYF	TGTGCCACCAGTGATTTGGGGTCAGGTAGCACAGATACGCAGTATTTT
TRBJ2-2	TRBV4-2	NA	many	CASSQEVGRELFF	TGTGCCAGCAGCCAAGAAGTGGGTCGGGAGCTGTTTTTT
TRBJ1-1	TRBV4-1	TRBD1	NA	CASSQLVRGPMNTEAFF	TGCGCCAGCAGCCAACTAGTGAGGGGGCCCATGAACACTGAAGCTTTCTTT
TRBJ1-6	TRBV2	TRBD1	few	CASSYPGQGANSPLHF	TGTGCCAGCAGCTACCCGGGACAGGGGGCCAATTCACCCCTCCACTTT
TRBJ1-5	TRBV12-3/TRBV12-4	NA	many	CASSFGGGQPQHF	TGTGCCAGCAGTTTTGGGGGGGGTCAGCCCCAGCATTTT
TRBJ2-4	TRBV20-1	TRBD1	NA	CSARDRQGPKNIQYF	TGCAGTGCTAGAGACCGACAGGGCCCCAAAAACATTCAGTACTTC
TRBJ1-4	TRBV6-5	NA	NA	CASSYQSANEKLFF	TGTGCCAGCAGTTACCAGTCCGCTAATGAAAAACTGTTTTTT
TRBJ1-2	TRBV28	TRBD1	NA	CASSLSQGAGGYTF	TGTGCCAGCAGTTTATCACAGGGGGCGGGTGGCTACACCTTC
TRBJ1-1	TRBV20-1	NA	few	CSARRDHTEAFF	TGCAGTGCTCGGCGCGACCACACTGAAGCTTTCTTT
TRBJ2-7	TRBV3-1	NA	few	CASSPLAGAEQYF	TGTGCCAGCAGCCCACTAGCCGGGGCCGAGCAGTACTTC
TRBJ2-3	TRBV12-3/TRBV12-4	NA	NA	CASSPRGGSTDTQYF	TGTGCCAGCAGCCCGAGGGGCGGCAGCACAGATACGCAGTATTTT
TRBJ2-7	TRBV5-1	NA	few	CASSSHSGTYEQYF	TGCGCCAGCAGCTCTCACAGCGGAACCTACGAGCAGTACTTC
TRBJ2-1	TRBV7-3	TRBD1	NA	CASSTDRGNEQFF	TGTGCCAGCAGCACGGACAGGGGCAATGAGCAGTTCTTC
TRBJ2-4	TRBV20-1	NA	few	CSAEDPIAKNIQYF	TGCAGTGCTGAGGACCCGATAGCCAAAAACATTCAGTACTTC
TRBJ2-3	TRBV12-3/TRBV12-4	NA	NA	CASSLIVTDTQYF	TGTGCCAGCAGTTTAATTGTCACAGATACGCAGTATTTT